The 23 T cell receptor beta chains presented below share a single source sample, sequenced in a study of spatial heterogeneity in lung cancer. TCRdb independently ran MiXCR on the 5' RACE reads; one entry per CDR3 protein. The profile shows 85,000 to 100,000 distinct CDR3 sequences, about 12% of them singletons. Time point here: sample taken at primary tumor resection. The sequencing used PBMCs, collected at surgery. Receptor source: a male donor with early-stage non-small cell lung cancer.

The chain carries TRBV20-1 and TRBJ1-6; perhaps TRBD1 as D (5 bases). V was shortened by 6 bases and J by 10 bases, with 13 bases between the two germline ends. The germline gives CDR1 DFQATT, CDR2 SNEGSKA (reference sequence). The CDR3 contains 12 residues. The CDR3 DNA follows: TGCAGTGCCCAGGCGGCAGGGTCACCCCTCCACTTT. Translating gives CSAQAAGSPLHF.

This clonotype was seen a handful of times. The chain carries TRBV18 and TRBJ2-7; TRBD1 aligns across 10 bases. This CDR3 region has 16 residues. Losses at the gene ends were 2 bases for V and 4 bases for J; bases not matched to a gene: 8. Germline CDR1 is KGHSH and CDR2 is LQKENI. CDR3 in amino acids: CASSPNRDRGIYEQYF. CDR3 DNA: TGTGCCAGCTCACCAAATAGGGACAGGGGAATTTACGAGCAGTACTTC.

The chain is built from TRBV7-2 and TRBJ2-7, with 8 bases identical to TRBD1. This CDR3 has 15 amino acids. Unmatched junction bases numbered 12, after V lost 5 bases and J lost 6 bases. The V gene's germline CDR1 is SGHTA and CDR2 FQGNSA. In DNA form, the CDR3 reads TGTGCCAGCAGCCCAAGGACAGGGTGGGTTGGCGAGCAGTACTTC. This codes for CASSPRTGWVGEQYF. The full variable domain, completed using reference TRBV7-2 and TRBJ2-7, is GAGVSQSPSNKVTEKGKDVELRCDPISGHTALYWYRQSLGQGLEFLIYFQGNSAPDKSGLPSDRFSAERTGGSVSTLTIQRTQQEDSAVYLCASSPRTGWVGEQYFGPGTRLTVT.

V usage is TRBV19 and J usage is TRBJ2-6, with D unclear. The germline gives CDR1 LNHDA, CDR2 SQIVND (reference sequence). The ends were cut back, 3 bases at V and 2 bases at J, with 8 bases in the middle. The CDR3 has 15 amino acids. In nucleotides, the CDR3 is TGTGCCAGTAGTATGAGTAGGGCTGGGGCCAACGTCCTGACTTTC. Translating it yields CASSMSRAGANVLTF.

This chain joins TRBV25-1 and TRBJ1-6, with D possibly matching TRBD1 (6 bases). Trimming took off 9 bases at V and 6 bases at J, with 12 bases between the two ends. This CDR3 has 13 amino acids. The germline CDR1 and CDR2 sequences are MGHDK and SYGVNS. The CDR3 DNA reads as TGTGCCAGTGGTAGGGGGGTTAATTCACCCCTCCACTTT. It is translated as CASGRGVNSPLHF.

This clonotype was detected ten times or more. The chain joins TRBV5-6 to TRBJ2-4, with 7 nucleotides matching TRBD2. Germline lookup yields CDR1 SGHDT and CDR2 YYEEEE. Trimming took 1 base from V and 6 from J; bases not matched to a gene: 4. The CDR3 spans 14 residues. CDR3 coding DNA: TGTGCCAGCAGCTTGTCCGGGACTACAAACATTCAGTACTTC. This sequence encodes CASSLSGTTNIQYF.

This clonotype occurred once. The gene calls are TRBV7-8 and TRBJ1-1, with D unresolved. V was trimmed by 5 bases and J by 1 base, leaving 8 bases between them. This CDR3 comprises 13 residues. CDR1 is SGHVS and CDR2 is FQNEAQ in the germline V gene. CDR3 protein: CASSARRNTEAFF. DNA for the CDR3: TGTGCCAGCAGCGCCCGAAGGAACACTGAAGCTTTCTTT.

The chain uses TRBV19 and TRBJ1-5, with a tentative D call TRBD1 (5 bases). Trimming removed 10 bases at V and 5 bases at J, with 18 bases between. CDR1 is LNHDA, CDR2 SQIVND, per germline (reference sequence). The CDR3 spans 14 residues. In DNA, the CDR3 is TGTGCCACCCGACCGCAGGGTAGTTATCAGCCCCAGCATTTT. Its translation is CATRPQGSYQPQHF.

This CDR3 is CASSLVAGYEQYF. The CDR3 region has the DNA TGTGCCAGCAGCTTAGTGGCGGGGTACGAGCAGTACTTC. The chain combines TRBV7-8 with TRBJ2-7; a possible D gene is TRBD2 (6 bases). The CDR3 spans 13 residues. The germline V gene has CDR1 SGHVS and CDR2 FQNEAQ. Between the trimmed V and J ends, which lost 1 base and 4 bases, there was a span of 8 bases. Based on the CDR3 plus reference TRBV7-8 and TRBJ2-7, the full variable domain is GAGVSQSPRYKVAKRGQDVALRCDPISGHVSLFWYQQALGQGPEFLTYFQNEAQLDKSGLPSDRFFAERPEGSVSTLKIQRTQQEDSAVYLCASSLVAGYEQYFGPGTRLTVT.

This clonotype was counted once. This chain connects TRBV12-3 or TRBV12-4 to TRBJ2-7; D is undetermined. CDR3 size: 13 residues. V was cut by 1 base and J by 7 bases, with 11 bases left in between. The CDR3 loop is CASSLGVWREQYF. Here the CDR3 DNA reads TGTGCCAGCAGTTTAGGAGTGTGGAGAGAGCAGTACTTC.

This clonotype has just a few counts. J is TRBJ1-2 and V is TRBV7-9, with D perhaps TRBD1 (5 bases). Germline CDR1 reads SEHNR; CDR2 reads FQNEAQ (reference sequence). Trimming removed 1 base from V and 3 bases from J, with 9 bases in between. The CDR3 runs 14 residues. The CDR3 DNA reads TGTGCCAGCAGCTTAGGGGCCAGGGACTATGGCTACACCTTC. Translating gives CASSLGARDYGYTF.

This clonotype came up a few times. V usage is TRBV7-9 and J usage is TRBJ2-3; weak D call: TRBD2 (6 bases). Germline CDR1 reads SEHNR; CDR2 reads FQNEAQ (reference sequence). This CDR3 region has 14 residues. The V and J ends lost 6 bases and 2 bases respectively, with 12 bases between them. For the CDR3, the DNA is TGTGCCAGCAGTCAAGGACTAATCACAGATACGCAGTATTTT. Translating gives CASSQGLITDTQYF. The full variable domain, its missing parts supplied by reference TRBV7-9 and TRBJ2-3, is DTGVSQNPRHKITKRGQNVTFRCDPISEHNRLYWYRQTLGQGPEFLTYFQNEAQLEKSRLLSDRFSAERPKGSFSTLEIQRTEQGDSAMYLCASSQGLITDTQYFGPGTRLTVL.

This clonotype was seen a few times. This chain links TRBV9 with TRBJ1-4; perhaps TRBD1 as D (6 bases). The CDR3 spans 14 residues. Germline V gives CDR1 SGDLS, CDR2 YYNGEE. Trimming removed 0 bases from V and 8 bases from J, with 11 bases in between. CDR3 amino acids: CASSVVGGSEKLFF. For the CDR3, the DNA is TGTGCCAGCAGCGTAGTAGGGGGAAGCGAAAAACTGTTTTTT.

This clonotype occurred many times. This CDR3 reads CASSSAMAGAYEQYF. CDR3 coding DNA: TGTGCCAGCAGCTCGGCAATGGCGGGAGCTTACGAGCAGTACTTC. V usage is TRBV7-9 and J usage is TRBJ2-7, with 7 bases matching TRBD2. Germline CDR1 SEHNR, CDR2 FQNEAQ (reference sequence). CDR3 size: 15 residues. The ends lost 4 bases at V and 4 bases at J; junction bases unmatched: 10.

In its sample, this clonotype was seen many times. The chain couples TRBV6-2 or TRBV6-3 to TRBJ1-2, with 7 nucleotides matching TRBD1. The CDR3 contains 14 residues. Germline V CDR1 and CDR2: MNHEY, SVGEGT. V was pared by 4 bases and J by 7 bases, with 9 bases of the junction left unmatched. This CDR3 is CASSFTTGLGGYTF. CDR3 coding DNA: TGTGCCAGCAGTTTCACGACAGGGCTTGGTGGCTACACCTTC.

This clonotype appeared many times. The chain carries TRBV29-1 and TRBJ2-3; tentatively, D is TRBD1 (5 bases). The length of the CDR3 is 15 residues. CDR1 and CDR2 from the germline V gene are SQVTM and ANQGSEA. Trimming stripped 1 base from V and 4 bases from J, with 15 bases between. CDR3 amino acids: CSVEGGAAGPDTQYF. CDR3 in DNA: TGCAGCGTTGAAGGTGGGGCCGCAGGGCCAGATACGCAGTATTTT.

As regards this clonotype: A read error may account for a junction end that differs from germline. This chain links TRBV12-3 or TRBV12-4 with TRBJ1-1; 12 bases are a match to TRBD1. The CDR3 consists of 18 residues. The CDR3 nucleotides read TGTACCAGCAGGGGAACCGGGACAGGGGGCAGTCAGAACACTGAAGCTTTCTTT. This gives the protein CTSRGTGTGGSQNTEAFF.

This chain uses TRBV10-3 with TRBJ1-5; D not certain. Germline lookup yields CDR1 ENHRY and CDR2 SYGVKD. Trimming pared 0 bases from V and 7 bases from J, leaving 19 bases between. The CDR3 extends over 17 amino acids. The CDR3 nucleotides read TGTGCCATCAGTGAGTCTGGTAGTAGAGGGAACGGGCAGCCCCAGCATTTT. Translating it yields CAISESGSRGNGQPQHF.

This clonotype was picked up many times. The chain has TRBV6-2 or TRBV6-3 and TRBJ2-3, with D perhaps assigned TRBD1 or TRBD2 (6 bases each). The CDR3 sequence is 15 residues long. Germline assignment: CDR1 MNHEY and CDR2 SVGEGT. V dropped 6 bases and J dropped 0 bases, with 13 bases sitting between them. CDR3: CASSPWGASTDTQYF. CDR3 DNA sequence: TGTGCCAGCAGCCCCTGGGGGGCTAGCACAGATACGCAGTATTTT.

The rearrangement uses TRBV7-2 and TRBJ2-4; no reliable D call. Per the germline V gene, CDR1 is SGHTA and CDR2 is FQGNSA. Trimming took 1 base from V and 0 from J, leaving 7 bases between them. The CDR3 totals 15 residues. The CDR3 DNA reads TGTGCCAGCAGCTTAGAAGGGCTAGCCAAAAACATTCAGTACTTC. Protein: CASSLEGLAKNIQYF.

The CDR3 sequence is CASSQEGARQAKNIQYF. The CDR3 DNA sequence: TGCGCCAGCAGCCAAGAAGGGGCCAGGCAGGCCAAAAACATTCAGTACTTC. The J gene is TRBJ2-4, the V gene TRBV4-1; possible D gene TRBD1, 5 bases. The CDR3 extends over 17 amino acids. With 0 bases removed from V and 1 base from J, the gap between germline ends came to 13 bases. Germline V gives CDR1 MGHRA, CDR2 YSYEKL.

The chain employs TRBV20-1 and TRBJ1-2, with D uncertain. Germline CDR1 reads DFQATT; CDR2 reads SNEGSKA (reference sequence). The CDR3 has 14 residues. Trimming pared 1 base from V and 4 bases from J, leaving 13 bases between. The CDR3 region is CSARVRDSGYGYTF. CDR3 coding DNA: TGCAGTGCTAGAGTACGAGATTCCGGCTATGGCTACACCTTC.

V gene TRBV6-5 combines with J gene TRBJ2-7; 11 bases match TRBD2. Germline loops: CDR1 MNHEY, CDR2 SVGAGI. The CDR3 sequence is 16 residues long. V lost 7 bases to trimming and J lost 0 bases; unmatched junction nucleotides: 8. The CDR3 DNA is TGTGCCAGCAAGAATAGCGGGGGGGGCCGCTCCTACGAGCAGTACTTC. It specifies CASKNSGGGRSYEQYF.